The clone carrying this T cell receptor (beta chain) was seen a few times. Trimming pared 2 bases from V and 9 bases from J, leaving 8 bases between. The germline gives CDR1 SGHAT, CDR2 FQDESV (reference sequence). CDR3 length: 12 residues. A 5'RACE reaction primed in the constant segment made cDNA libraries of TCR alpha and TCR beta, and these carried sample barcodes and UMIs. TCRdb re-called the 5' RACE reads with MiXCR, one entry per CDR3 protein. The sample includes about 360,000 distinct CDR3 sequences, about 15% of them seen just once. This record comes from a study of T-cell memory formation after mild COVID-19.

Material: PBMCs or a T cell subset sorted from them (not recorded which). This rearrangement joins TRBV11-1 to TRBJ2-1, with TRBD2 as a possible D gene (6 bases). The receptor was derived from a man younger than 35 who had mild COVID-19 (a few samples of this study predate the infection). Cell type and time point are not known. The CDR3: CASSLPRGEQFF. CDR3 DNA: TGTGCCAGCAGCTTACCGCGGGGTGAGCAGTTCTTC. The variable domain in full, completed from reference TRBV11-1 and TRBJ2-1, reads EAEVAQSPRYKITEKSQAVAFWCDPISGHATLYWYRQILGQGPELLVQFQDESVVDDSQLPKDRFSAERLKGVDSTLKIQPAELGDSAMYLCASSLPRGEQFFGPGTRLTVL.